Presented here are 21 T cell receptor beta chains from one specimen sequenced in a study of CD8+CD57+ T cells in acquired aplastic anemia. Genomic DNA acted as the template from which TCR beta VDJ combination and CDR3 sequence profiling were carried out. TCRdb independently ran MiXCR on the reads; one entry per CDR3 protein. This table holds some 410,000 distinct CDR3 sequences, around 68% found once. The sample taken for sequencing was sorted CD4+, CD8+, or CD8+CD57+ T cells (not recorded which) from PBMCs. Receptor source: a human donor in good health, serving as a control.

In the case of this clonotype: The CDR3 does not end in the conserved phenylalanine or tryptophan, so this is likely a read error. The rearrangement links TRBV2 to TRBJ1-2; D is unclear. Germline V gene sequence: CDR1 SNHLY, CDR2 FYNNEI. The CDR3 covers 12 residues. V lost 1 base, J lost 8 bases, and 8 bases lay in between. The CDR3 sequence: CASSEDGLGYTD. CDR3 nucleotides: TGTGCCAGCAGTGAAGATGGACTGGGCTACACCGAC.

This clonotype was recorded a few times. The chain uses TRBV24-1 and TRBJ2-7; a possible D gene is TRBD1 (6 bases). The germline V gene encodes CDR1 KGHDR and CDR2 SFDVKD. The CDR3 loop spans 12 amino acids. Trimming took 11 bases from V and 3 from J, leaving 13 bases between them. CDR3 nucleotides: TGTGCCAGGCACAGGGAACACTACGAGCAGTACTTC. This encodes CARHREHYEQYF.

The chain employs TRBV20-1 and TRBJ2-7; weak D call: TRBD1 (6 bases). There are 14 residues in the CDR3. Trimming took off 5 bases at V and 5 bases at J, with 19 bases between the two ends. CDR1 and CDR2 from the germline V gene are DFQATT and SNEGSKA (reference sequence). Here the CDR3 reads CSAPGTNDYNEQYF. For the CDR3, the DNA is TGCAGTGCTCCAGGGACAAACGACTACAACGAGCAGTACTTC.

For this clonotype: Because it lacks the conserved phenylalanine or tryptophan at the end, this CDR3 is likely a read error. No DNA is shown, since the ends of the CDR3 on it are uncertain; the CDR3 is the one TCRdb lists. The chain has TRBV10-2 and TRBJ1-4. The V gene's germline CDR1 is WSHSY and CDR2 SAAADI. The CDR3 length is 15 residues, termini included. This CDR3 is CASRLEGLETQNFFS.

As regards this clonotype: A junction end diverges from the germline sequence, so it may reflect a read error. The chain has TRBV7-9 and TRBJ2-7; perhaps TRBD1 as D (6 bases). Germline V gene lookup returns CDR1 SEHNR and CDR2 FQNEAQ (reference sequence). This CDR3 has 13 amino acids. The CDR3 nucleotides are TGTGCCAGCAGCTTCACAGGGCGCGCCGAGAAGGACTTC. This gives the protein CASSFTGRAEKDF.

The chain is built from TRBV5-4 and TRBJ2-3; D remains ambiguous. CDR3 size: 15 residues. CDR1 is SGHNT, CDR2 YYREEE, per germline (reference sequence). Trimming shortened V by 2 bases and J by 2 bases, and 12 bases separated the two germline ends. The CDR3 loop is CASSLESGYTDTQYF. The CDR3 coding sequence is TGTGCCAGCAGCTTAGAGTCGGGCTACACAGATACGCAGTATTTT.

The chain is built from TRBV6-5 and TRBJ1-1, with TRBD1 matching over 9 bases. CDR1 MNHEY and CDR2 SVGAGI come from the germline V gene. Losses at the gene ends were 7 bases for V and 2 bases for J; bases not matched to a gene: 5. The CDR3 is 14 residues long. CDR3 sequence: CASKKDRGNTEAFF. The CDR3 DNA follows: TGTGCCAGCAAGAAGGACAGGGGAAACACTGAAGCTTTCTTT.

This clonotype came up once. The CDR3 loop reads CSVGSPGLAVGYTF. Written as DNA, the CDR3 is TGCAGCGTTGGGTCACCAGGCCTAGCTGTTGGCTACACCTTC. The chain couples TRBV29-1 to TRBJ1-2, with D uncertain. Trimming left V 4 bases short and J 7 bases short, with 19 bases between. The CDR3 spans 14 residues. The germline CDR1 and CDR2 sequences are SQVTM and ANQGSEA.

This chain links TRBV2 with TRBJ2-5; perhaps TRBD2 as D (6 bases). TRBJ2-4 explains the end of the DNA better; the J call may be wrong. CDR3 length: 15 residues. CDR1 SNHLY and CDR2 FYNNEI come from the germline V gene. The CDR3 nucleotides are TGTGCCAGCAGTTCCGTGCGGGGAGGCAAGGACATTCAGTACTTC. Residues: CASSSVRGGKDIQYF.

The chain employs TRBV12-3 or TRBV12-4 and TRBJ2-1; D gene uncertain. V was cut by 7 bases and J by 2 bases, with 12 bases left in between. The CDR3 contains 14 residues. The DNA for the CDR3 is TGTGCCAGCACTCCAAACAAGGCCTACAATGAGCAGTTCTTC. As protein: CASTPNKAYNEQFF.

This clonotype was counted between two and nine times. The CDR3 sequence: CAINPGQGYEQYF. For the CDR3, the DNA is TGTGCCATCAATCCCGGACAGGGGTACGAGCAGTACTTC. The chain links TRBV10-3 to TRBJ2-7; 9 bases agree with TRBD1. The CDR3 totals 13 residues. The V gene end was trimmed by 7 bases and the J gene end by 4 bases; junction bases not matched to a gene: 5. Germline lookup yields CDR1 ENHRY and CDR2 SYGVKD.

This clonotype was found many times. The chain uses TRBV6-5 and TRBJ1-2, with 8 bases identical to TRBD1. CDR1 is MNHEY and CDR2 is SVGAGI in the germline V gene. The J segment lost 2 bases and the V segment lost 3 bases, leaving 14 bases of the junction unmatched. The CDR3 spans 18 residues. CDR3 sequence (DNA): TGTGCCAGCAGTTATCTCGGGGGATGGACAGGGAAGAACTATGGCTACACCTTC. Protein sequence: CASSYLGGWTGKNYGYTF.

The rearrangement uses TRBV10-1 and TRBJ2-3; D gene uncertain. Germline-derived CDR1 and CDR2 are WNHNN and SYGVQD (reference sequence). This CDR3 comprises 12 residues. V was cut by 8 bases and J by 1 base, with 7 bases left in between. CDR3 sequence: CASGPGTDTQYF. The CDR3 coding sequence is TGCGCCAGCGGCCCGGGCACAGATACGCAGTATTTT.

There are many counts of this clonotype. The rearrangement links TRBV6-2 or TRBV6-3 to TRBJ2-7; D ambiguous. Germline CDR1 and CDR2: MNHEY and SVGEGT. CDR3 size: 11 residues. Trimming took off 2 bases at V and 6 bases at J, with 5 bases between the two ends. The CDR3 reads CASSYRSEQYF. CDR3 sequence (DNA): TGTGCCAGCAGTTACCGTTCCGAGCAGTACTTC.

A word on this clonotype: The final CDR3 position lacks the conserved phenylalanine or tryptophan, pointing to a likely read error. The rearrangement links TRBV2 to TRBJ1-2, with TRBD1 matching 8 bases. The V gene end was trimmed by 7 bases and the J gene end by 7 bases; junction bases not matched to a gene: 5. Germline V gene data show CDR1 as SNHLY and CDR2 as FYNNEI. There are 12 residues in the CDR3. Here the CDR3 reads CASMGGQAGYTS. CDR3 bases: TGTGCCAGCATGGGGGGACAGGCTGGCTACACCTCC.

Regarding this clonotype: A read error may account for a junction end that differs from germline. The V call is TRBV2, the J call TRBJ2-7, with 7 bases that match TRBD2. The CDR3 sequence is 14 residues long. The germline CDR1 and CDR2 sequences are SNHLY and FYNNEI. The CDR3: CASSGWGGDYEPFF. In nucleotides, the CDR3 is TGTGCCAGCAGTGGCTGGGGGGGGGACTACGAGCCCTTCTTC. The entire variable domain, with the rest obtained from reference TRBV2 and TRBJ2-7, is as follows: EPEVTQTPSHQVTQMGQEVILRCVPISNHLYFYWYRQILGQKVEFLVSFYNNEISEKSEIFDDQFSVERPDGSNFTLKIRSTKLEDSAMYFCASSGWGGDYEPFFGPGTRLTVT.

Turning to this clonotype: An end of the junction differs from the germline gene, which may be a read error. The chain is built from TRBV7-3 and TRBJ2-7; unclear D gene. CDR3 length equals 14 residues. Germline V gene sequence: CDR1 SGHTA, CDR2 FQGTGA. CDR3 residues: CASSIKSPHNEQLF. CDR3 DNA: TGTGCTAGCAGCATAAAAAGCCCCCACAACGAGCAGTTGTTC.

This clonotype was seen ten or more times. The V gene is TRBV2, the J gene TRBJ1-4; D remains ambiguous. This CDR3 comprises 14 residues. V was cut by 6 bases and J by 0 bases, with 8 bases left in between. Germline CDR1 is SNHLY and CDR2 is FYNNEI. DNA of the CDR3: TGTGCCAGCAGCGGAATAACAACTAATGAAAAACTGTTTTTT. As protein: CASSGITTNEKLFF.

The V gene is TRBV15, the J gene TRBJ1-2; D remains ambiguous. The germline CDR1 and CDR2 sequences are LNHNV and YYDKDF (reference sequence). This CDR3 region has 14 residues. V was clipped by 3 bases and J by 4 bases, with 12 bases between them. The CDR3: CATSSESNTYGYTF. The CDR3, as DNA: TGTGCCACCAGCAGTGAGAGTAACACCTATGGCTACACCTTC.

As for this clonotype: Without the conserved terminal phenylalanine or tryptophan, this CDR3 likely stems from a read error. The CDR3 loop reads CASSGGSSGAYVLTL. The DNA of the CDR3 is TGTGCCAGCAGTGGAGGTTCTTCTGGGGCCTACGTCCTGACTTTG. The chain couples TRBV2 to TRBJ2-6, with a possible D match to TRBD1 (5 bases). This CDR3 is 15 amino acids long. CDR1 SNHLY and CDR2 FYNNEI come from the germline V gene.

This clonotype was recorded once. The chain joins TRBV20-1 to TRBJ1-2; D not resolved. The CDR3 contains 14 residues. The germline gives CDR1 DFQATT, CDR2 SNEGSKA (reference sequence). V lost 6 bases to trimming and J lost 7 bases, with 21 bases between them. CDR3 nucleotide sequence: TGCAGTGCCGCGGCCCGTTCCGAGGCTCTTGGCTACACCTTC. Its translation is CSAAARSEALGYTF.